A selection of T cell receptor beta chains follows, all from one sample in a study of identical twins. TCRdb used MiXCR to reprocess the 5' RACE reads, holding one entry per CDR3 protein. This sample yields around 250,000 distinct CDR3 sequences, of which roughly 12% are seen a single time; 4% to 5% belongs to the top ten. A further study also used this sample, focusing on yellow fever vaccine responses in identical twins.

Source material: memory (CD45RO+) T cells sorted from blood. The source of these receptors is a woman between 18 and 29 years old in good health. Each CDR3 is given without its conserved first and last residue.

v_call: TRBV7-2
j_call: TRBJ1-1
cdr3_aa: ASSLIAGGGTEAF

v_call: TRBV5-1
j_call: TRBJ2-1
cdr3_aa: ASSALAGAYNEQF

v_call: TRBV12-3/TRBV12-4
j_call: TRBJ2-1
cdr3_aa: ASSLWFYNEQF

v_call: TRBV2
j_call: TRBJ2-3
cdr3_aa: ASSETRGGVGDTQY

v_call: TRBV20-1
j_call: TRBJ2-3
cdr3_aa: SVPRGAADTQY

v_call: TRBV29-1
j_call: TRBJ2-2
cdr3_aa: SVAKNTGELF

v_call: TRBV19
j_call: TRBJ2-1
cdr3_aa: ASSIRAANEQF

v_call: TRBV7-2
j_call: TRBJ2-7
cdr3_aa: ASSSGRLAGGDYEQY

v_call: TRBV27
j_call: TRBJ2-7
cdr3_aa: ASSPGTGVGEQY

v_call: TRBV18
j_call: TRBJ2-4
cdr3_aa: ASSPPGRGGSIQY

v_call: TRBV10-3
j_call: TRBJ2-7
cdr3_aa: AISVGATLYEQY

v_call: TRBV27
j_call: TRBJ2-7
cdr3_aa: ASRGGQGSFYEQY

v_call: TRBV20-1
j_call: TRBJ2-5
cdr3_aa: SATYPIRTDRETQY

v_call: TRBV5-6
j_call: TRBJ1-1
cdr3_aa: ASSLEGEAF

v_call: TRBV11-1
j_call: TRBJ2-7
cdr3_aa: ASSFRVSEQY

v_call: TRBV20-1
j_call: TRBJ2-3
cdr3_aa: SARDWSSGETDTQY

v_call: TRBV14
j_call: TRBJ2-1
cdr3_aa: ASSQAPGRGDNEQF

v_call: TRBV5-1
j_call: TRBJ2-2
cdr3_aa: ASSPYSTNTGELF

v_call: TRBV25-1
j_call: TRBJ2-3
cdr3_aa: ASSAWGSSDTQY

v_call: TRBV7-3
j_call: TRBJ2-1
cdr3_aa: ASSLDRVDNEQF

v_call: TRBV5-8
j_call: TRBJ2-2
cdr3_aa: ASSFFREFTGELF

v_call: TRBV3-1
j_call: TRBJ2-3
cdr3_aa: ASSQEIWGPTDTQY

v_call: TRBV6-5
j_call: TRBJ2-7
cdr3_aa: ASSYGTDTYEQY

v_call: TRBV6-4
j_call: TRBJ1-1
cdr3_aa: ASSGGEGVTEAF

v_call: TRBV2
j_call: TRBJ1-6
cdr3_aa: ASRFRDSYNSPLH